The 31 T cell receptor beta chains below come from one sample, sequenced in a study of Graves' ophthalmopathy and Graves' hyperthyroidism. RNA transcripts yielded amplified TCR beta CDR3 regions. RT-PCR in the first round used HTBI primers; a second-round multiplex PCR followed. TCRdb used MiXCR to reprocess the multiplex PCR reads, holding one entry per CDR3 protein. In the table there are approximately 640,000 distinct CDR3 sequences, just over 40% of which are singletons. The sequencing input was peripheral blood. These receptors were obtained from an adult man with Graves' ophthalmopathy.

This clonotype came up once. V gene TRBV11-3 combines with J gene TRBJ2-7; maybe TRBD1 (6 bases). Trimming took off 0 bases at V and 3 bases at J, with 15 bases between the two ends. In germline, CDR1 is SGHNT, CDR2 YENEEA. The CDR3 covers 16 residues. The DNA for the CDR3 is TGTGCCAGCAGCTTAGATAGACAGGCGCGGTACTACGAGCAGTACTTC. Its protein product is CASSLDRQARYYEQYF.

As for this clonotype: Being one base from a much bigger clone, this may be a read error. The chain joins TRBV7-8 to TRBJ2-7; D possibly corresponds to TRBD1 (6 bases). This CDR3 contains 13 residues. Trimming shortened V by 5 bases and J by 6 bases, and 14 bases separated the two germline ends. Germline loops: CDR1 SGHVS, CDR2 FQNEAQ. The CDR3 coding sequence is TGTGCCAGCAGCCTCGGACAGATGGGCGAGCAGTACTTC. This sequence encodes CASSLGQMGEQYF.

As to this clonotype: One end of the junction varies from germline; a read error may be responsible. The chain carries TRBV11-2 and TRBJ1-2, with 7 bases lining up with TRBD1. The CDR3 length is 15 residues. Looked up from germline, CDR1 is SGHAT and CDR2 is FQNNGV. The CDR3, as DNA: TGCGCCAGCAGCGAGCCGGGACAGCCTAACTATGGCTACACCTTC. Its protein is CASSEPGQPNYGYTF. Using reference TRBV11-2 and TRBJ1-2 for the parts outside the CDR3, the full variable domain is EAGVAQSPRYKIIEKRQSVAFWCNPISGHATLYWYQQILGQGPKLLIQFQNNGVVDDSQLPKDRFSAERLKGVDSTLKIQPAKLEDSAVYLCASSEPGQPNYGYTFGSGTRLTVV.

This clonotype was counted at least ten times. The V gene is TRBV11-2, the J gene TRBJ2-7; D might be TRBD1 (7 bases). There are 14 residues in the CDR3. The V and J ends lost 3 bases and 6 bases respectively, with 15 bases between them. CDR1 and CDR2 (germline): SGHAT, FQNNGV. Here the CDR3 reads CASSFSGGLVEQYF. The DNA of the CDR3 is TGTGCCAGCAGCTTTTCAGGGGGACTTGTCGAGCAGTACTTC.

This clonotype was detected ten times or more. This chain joins TRBV7-2 and TRBJ1-2, with D possibly being TRBD1 (5 bases). CDR3 length: 16 residues. Germline V gene sequence: CDR1 SGHTA, CDR2 FQGNSA. V was cut by 4 bases and J by 7 bases, with 22 bases left in between. The CDR3 DNA follows: TGTGCCAGCAGCTACCGTCCCGACAGAACCATAAGTGGCTACACCTTC. Translation gives CASSYRPDRTISGYTF.

This clonotype was counted many times. The rearrangement joins TRBV7-2 to TRBJ2-5, with 8 bases fitting TRBD2. The ends lost 3 bases at V and 5 bases at J; junction bases unmatched: 5. This CDR3 region has 14 residues. CDR1 and CDR2 from the germline V gene are SGHTA and FQGNSA. The chain's CDR3 is CASSFSGNRETQYF. Written as DNA, the CDR3 is TGTGCCAGCAGCTTTAGCGGGAATAGGGAGACCCAGTACTTC.

This clonotype was seen repeatedly, ten times or more. The gene calls are TRBV29-1 and TRBJ1-1, with D maybe TRBD1 (5 bases). V dropped 4 bases and J dropped 3 bases, with 15 bases sitting between them. The CDR3 is 14 residues long. Germline values: CDR1 SQVTM, CDR2 ANQGSEA. CDR3 coding DNA: TGCAGCGTTGGCGGCGGGGCCGGGGACACTGAAGCTTTCTTT. Protein product: CSVGGGAGDTEAFF.

To note about this clonotype: Possible read error: a much larger clone is one base away. The chain is built from TRBV10-3 and TRBJ1-6, with D uncertain. This CDR3 contains 13 residues. The germline gives CDR1 ENHRY, CDR2 SYGVKD. Trimming left V 10 bases short and J 7 bases short, with 14 bases between. The CDR3 spells CASRRTLNSPLHF. The CDR3 nucleotides are TGTGCCAGCAGACGCACACTGAATTCACCCCTCCACTTT.

This clonotype was detected ten times or more. The chain recombines TRBV12-3 or TRBV12-4 with TRBJ2-5, with a possible D match to TRBD2 (5 bases). This CDR3 is built from 13 residues. The V gene lost 6 bases and the J gene lost 5 bases, with 13 bases spanning the gap. The CDR3 DNA reads as TGTGCCAGCAGATTGGCGGGTGGGGAGACCCAGTACTTC. Residues: CASRLAGGETQYF.

As for this clonotype: This may come from a read error, since a much larger clone is one base off. J is TRBJ1-1 and V is TRBV2; TRBD1 might be the D (5 bases). Trimming left V 10 bases short and J 5 bases short, with 20 bases between. This CDR3 region has 14 residues. Germline V gene sequence: CDR1 SNHLY, CDR2 FYNNEI. In DNA, the CDR3 is TGTGCCATAGGGAGGCCAGGGAATCCGACTGAAGCTTTCTTT. Translated, it gives CAIGRPGNPTEAFF.

A few counts support this clonotype. The genes are TRBV5-1 and TRBJ2-2; D could derive from TRBD1 or TRBD2 (5 bases each). Trimming pared 4 bases from V and 6 bases from J, leaving 13 bases between. Germline CDR1 SGHRS, CDR2 YFSETQ. This CDR3 has 14 residues. CDR3 loop: CASSPPWGPGELFF. CDR3 nucleotides: TGCGCCAGCAGCCCCCCCTGGGGACCCGGGGAGCTGTTTTTT.

The rearrangement links TRBV29-1 to TRBJ2-7; 8 bases map to TRBD2. CDR1 SQVTM and CDR2 ANQGSEA come from the germline V gene. The CDR3 runs 13 residues. The CDR3 sequence: CSAVLAEYYEQYF. In DNA, the CDR3 is TGCAGTGCCGTACTAGCGGAGTACTACGAGCAGTACTTC.

This clonotype was seen at least ten times. The chain is built from TRBV10-3 and TRBJ1-5; 7 nucleotides line up with TRBD1. The CDR3 is 14 residues long. Germline assignment: CDR1 ENHRY and CDR2 SYGVKD. V was pared by 10 bases and J by 2 bases, with 8 bases of the junction left unmatched. The CDR3, as DNA: TGTGCCAGCAGCTGGCAGGGGGGCAATCAGCCCCAGCATTTT. It translates to CASSWQGGNQPQHF.

This rearrangement joins TRBV11-3 to TRBJ2-3; 12 positions match TRBD2. Unmatched junction bases numbered 17, after V lost 5 bases and J lost 2 bases. The germline V gene encodes CDR1 SGHNT and CDR2 YENEEA. The CDR3 runs to 20 residues. The CDR3 nucleotides are TGTGCCAGCAGCGATCCGGGACTAGCGGGTTCAACAATCTACACAGATACGCAGTATTTT. Translation: CASSDPGLAGSTIYTDTQYF.

This clonotype was recorded many times. The genes are TRBV19 and TRBJ1-1; no reliable D call. This CDR3 is built from 14 residues. Trimming cost V 7 bases and J 6 bases, with 18 bases left between them. CDR1 is LNHDA and CDR2 is SQIVND in the germline V gene (reference sequence). The CDR3 sequence: CASTPNLGGPEAFF. CDR3 DNA: TGTGCCAGTACCCCAAACCTGGGTGGACCTGAAGCTTTCTTT.

This clonotype showed up many times. The rearrangement joins TRBV7-6 to TRBJ2-2; 7 bases are shared with TRBD2. The CDR3 runs 16 residues. Germline V CDR1 and CDR2: SGHVS, FNYEAQ. The junction had 12 bases not matched to a gene; V was cut back by 6 bases and J by 5 bases. CDR3 loop: CASRTLGREGTGELFF. As DNA, the CDR3 is TGTGCCAGCAGGACGTTGGGCAGGGAGGGGACCGGGGAGCTGTTTTTT.

This clonotype was observed at least ten times. The rearrangement uses TRBV5-1 and TRBJ1-1; 7 bases align to TRBD1. Germline assignment: CDR1 SGHRS and CDR2 YFSETQ. The CDR3 covers 18 residues. V lost 0 bases and J lost 4; bases outside the gene matches: 15. CDR3 protein: CASSLEPGRGTSSTEAFF. The CDR3 coding sequence is TGCGCCAGCAGCTTGGAACCGGGCAGGGGGACGAGTAGCACTGAAGCTTTCTTT.

This clonotype was seen repeatedly, ten times or more. This sequence joins TRBV7-9 and TRBJ2-2; D ambiguous. With 10 bases removed from V and 6 bases from J, the gap between germline ends came to 9 bases. The CDR3 has 11 amino acids. Germline loops: CDR1 SEHNR, CDR2 FQNEAQ (reference sequence). DNA for the CDR3: TGTGCCACAAGCCCGGCCGGGGAGCTGTTTTTT. Residues: CATSPAGELFF.

This clonotype appeared many times. V usage is TRBV19 and J usage is TRBJ1-2; no clear D. Trimming took off 3 bases at V and 4 bases at J, with 18 bases between the two ends. This CDR3 is 16 amino acids long. Per the germline V gene, CDR1 is LNHDA and CDR2 is SQIVND (reference sequence). The CDR3 sequence: CASSIIFSHRSYGYTF. Here the CDR3 DNA reads TGTGCCAGTAGTATTATTTTTAGTCACAGAAGCTATGGCTACACCTTC.

This clonotype was detected ten times or more. V is TRBV10-2 and J is TRBJ2-2; D remains ambiguous. Trimming left V 1 base short and J 6 bases short, with 9 bases between. This CDR3 has 14 residues. Germline V lookup: CDR1 WSHSY, CDR2 SAAADI. CDR3 nucleotides: TGCGCCAGCAGTGAGTTTATGGTTGCCGGGGAGCTGTTTTTT. Residues: CASSEFMVAGELFF.

This chain uses TRBV15 with TRBJ1-5, with a weak D call TRBD1 (6 bases). V lost 8 bases and J 6 bases, leaving 20 bases between the germline ends. In germline, CDR1 is LNHNV, CDR2 YYDKDF (reference sequence). This CDR3 contains 15 residues. The DNA for the CDR3 is TGTGCCACCTCAGAGGGGGTTAGAAGCGGTCAGCCCCAGCATTTT. It yields the protein CATSEGVRSGQPQHF.

Worth noting for this clonotype: Being one base from a much bigger clone, this may be a read error. CDR3 sequence reads: CASSAGPRPEQYF. For the CDR3, the DNA is TGTGCCAGCAGTGCCGGGCCCCGACCCGAGCAGTACTTC. This sequence joins TRBV6-5 and TRBJ2-7; D is ambiguous. The V end lost 5 bases, the J end lost 6 bases, and 14 bases lay between the germline ends. This CDR3 region has 13 residues. CDR1 and CDR2 from the germline V gene are MNHEY and SVGAGI.

On this clonotype: This may be a read error, as it is one base from a much larger clone. The chain has TRBV10-3 and TRBJ2-5; the match to TRBD1 covers 7 bases. This CDR3 has 13 amino acids. Germline CDR1 and CDR2: ENHRY and SYGVKD. V lost 10 bases and J lost 4; bases outside the gene matches: 9. CDR3 loop: CASGRQGGETQYF. CDR3 in DNA: TGTGCCAGCGGCAGACAGGGTGGAGAGACCCAGTACTTC.

This clonotype was observed many times. V gene TRBV4-1 combines with J gene TRBJ2-5; D is undetermined. Germline V CDR1 and CDR2: MGHRA, YSYEKL. The CDR3 has 13 residues. V dropped 1 base and J dropped 4 bases, with 7 bases sitting between them. CDR3 DNA: TGCGCCAGCAGCCAAGCTATCCCAGAGACCCAGTACTTC. Translating gives CASSQAIPETQYF.

The chain employs TRBV20-1 and TRBJ2-5; TRBD1 is a possible D gene (6 bases). Germline V CDR1 and CDR2: DFQATT, SNEGSKA (reference sequence). V lost 5 bases and J lost 4, with 11 bases in between. The CDR3 length is 12 residues. In DNA form, the CDR3 reads TGCAGTGCTGGAGGCAGGGGAGAGACCCAGTACTTC. Translated: CSAGGRGETQYF.

This clonotype was counted between two and nine times. J is TRBJ1-4 and V is TRBV6-5; D is perhaps TRBD1 (5 bases). Germline values: CDR1 MNHEY, CDR2 SVGAGI. V was clipped by 0 bases and J by 5 bases, with 13 bases between them. This CDR3 region has 16 residues. The CDR3 DNA reads TGTGCCAGCAGTTACTCGATGCCACAGGCAAATGAAAAACTGTTTTTT. Translated, it gives CASSYSMPQANEKLFF.

Concerning this clonotype: A single base separates this from a much larger clone, so it may be a read error. This chain uses TRBV5-5 with TRBJ1-3, with D maybe TRBD1 (5 bases). CDR3 size: 18 residues. Germline V gives CDR1 SGHKS, CDR2 YYEKEE (reference sequence). CDR3: CASSLAQDTSLSGSTIYF. Here the CDR3 DNA reads TGTGCCAGCAGCTTGGCCCAGGACACTTCGTTATCTGGAAGCACCATATATTTT.

The chain is built from TRBV2 and TRBJ2-6, with TRBD2 matching over 7 bases. The trim removed 8 bases at V and 4 bases at J, leaving 2 bases unmatched. Germline V lookup: CDR1 SNHLY, CDR2 FYNNEI. The CDR3 is made up of 13 amino acids. CDR3 nucleotides: TGTGCCAGCCTGGGACTAGGGGCCAACGTCCTGACTTTC. Protein product: CASLGLGANVLTF. Using reference TRBV2 and TRBJ2-6 for the parts outside the CDR3, the full variable domain is EPEVTQTPSHQVTQMGQEVILRCVPISNHLYFYWYRQILGQKVEFLVSFYNNEISEKSEIFDDQFSVERPDGSNFTLKIRSTKLEDSAMYFCASLGLGANVLTFGAGSRLTVL.

CDR3 nucleotides: TGTGCCAGCAGGGCCGGGACGATCTCCTACGAGCAGTACTTC. Its translation: CASRAGTISYEQYF. The V call is TRBV6-5, the J call TRBJ2-7; D might be TRBD1 or TRBD2, each matching 5 bases. Germline V gene data show CDR1 as MNHEY and CDR2 as SVGAGI. The CDR3 consists of 14 residues. The V end lost 6 bases, the J end lost 0 bases, and 12 bases lay between the germline ends.

This clonotype was detected ten times or more. The chain couples TRBV9 to TRBJ1-1; a possible D gene is TRBD1 (5 bases). From germline, CDR1 is SGDLS and CDR2 YYNGEE. This CDR3 region has 13 residues. V was pared by 5 bases and J by 3 bases, with 11 bases between. Here the CDR3 DNA reads TGTGCCAGCAGGGGGGGGGAGGACACTGAAGCTTTCTTT. Translation gives CASRGGEDTEAFF.

This clonotype came up a few times. Germline and junction disagree at one end, which may indicate a read error. The chain combines TRBV5-1 with TRBJ1-3, with 7 positions matching TRBD1. Germline CDR1 reads SGHRS; CDR2 reads YFSETQ. The CDR3 has 16 amino acids. CDR3: CASSLAGDRYGSTIYF. The CDR3 coding sequence is TGCGCCAGCAGCTTGGCTGGGGACAGATATGGAAGCACCATATATTTT.